What follows describes a single T cell receptor beta chain. No antigen is known for it. The source of the sample is a study of cytomegalovirus exposure and HLA in healthy donors. Findings of the study overall: Later analysis showed TCR association rates varying by HLA locus, highest for DRB1 and lowest for HLA-C.

The PCR ran on 60 Vbeta and 13 Jbeta primers. Only in-frame clones appear in the TCRdb table, and some are missing; sequencing was by immunoSEQ multiplex PCR. The table lists some 90,000 clones, 82% of them singletons. The V segment lost 1 base and the J segment 5 bases; nucleotides outside the gene matches: 10. The CDR3 runs 17 residues. Germline V CDR1 and CDR2: LGHNA, YNFKEQ. This cohort consisted of healthy bone marrow donors. This clonotype was sampled from a man aged 45-60 years in good health and CMV-seronegative. V gene TRBV4-2 combines with J gene TRBJ2-2; 7 nucleotides align to TRBD2. Sequenced sample: PBMCs. The CDR3 region has the DNA TGTGCCAGCAGCCAAGGGATCCCAAGCGGGATAACCGGGGAGCTGTTTTTT. This sequence encodes CASSQGIPSGITGELFF.